These T cell receptor beta chains were read from a single sample in a study of post-analysis software for immune sequencing data. Each CDR3 protein is one row after TCRdb ran MiXCR on the PCR reads. This table holds roughly 730,000 distinct CDR3 sequences, about 27% found once. The sequencing input was blood. The receptors derive from a girl between 10 and 17 years old with multiple sclerosis. The CDR3 runs from the conserved cysteine through the conserved F or W. The order of the fields is CDR3 protein, CDR3 DNA, J gene, clone size, V gene, D gene. The D gene is left open where the match is weak. Rows give clone size only sometimes, using once, few, many, or a class for an expanded clone.

CASGRSYEQYF TGTGCCAGCGGGCGGTCCTACGAGCAGTACTTC TRBJ2-7 few TRBV6-2/TRBV6-3 -
CSASLGFGQGYGYTF TGCAGTGCTAGCCTGGGATTCGGGCAGGGGTATGGCTACACCTTC TRBJ1-2 - TRBV20-1 -
CSGCLGAGFNTEAFF TGCAGCGGTTGCCTGGGTGCAGGTTTCAACACTGAAGCTTTCTTT TRBJ1-1 - TRBV29-1 -
CASRYGDTGELFF TGTGCCAGCAGGTATGGGGACACCGGGGAGCTGTTTTTT TRBJ2-2 - TRBV6-5 -
CASMDGVFGEQYF TGTGCCTCGATGGACGGAGTTTTTGGCGAGCAGTACTTC TRBJ2-7 many TRBV6-5 -
CASSVGDRETDEQFF TGTGCCAGCAGCGTAGGTGACAGGGAGACCGATGAGCAGTTCTTC TRBJ2-1 few TRBV9 TRBD1
CASSPGLAGNTVKGTQYF TGCGCCAGCAGCCCGGGACTAGCGGGAAATACGGTGAAGGGGACCCAGTACTTC TRBJ2-5 - TRBV5-1 TRBD2
CASSSWTSGDNEQFF TGTGCCAGCAGTAGTTGGACTAGCGGGGACAATGAGCAGTTCTTC TRBJ2-1 - TRBV6-1 TRBD2
CASSQVGQGLLNTEAFF TGCGCCAGCAGCCAAGTGGGGCAGGGGCTACTGAACACTGAAGCTTTCTTT TRBJ1-1 - TRBV4-3 -
CASSLDLTGQETQYF TGTGCCAGCAGCCTCGATTTAACAGGCCAAGAGACCCAGTACTTC TRBJ2-5 few TRBV5-4 -
CASSARQTDTQYF TGTGCCAGCAGCGCCCGACAGACAGATACGCAGTATTTT TRBJ2-3 few TRBV3-1 -
CASGRGENTEAFF TGTGCCAGCGGGAGGGGCGAGAACACTGAAGCTTTCTTT TRBJ1-1 - TRBV6-6 -
CASSPPGGADTQCF TGTGCCAGCTCACCCCCCGGGGGGGCAGATACGCAGTGTTTT TRBJ2-3 - TRBV18 TRBD2
CSALLLGTEAFF TGCAGTGCACTCCTTTTAGGAACTGAAGCTTTCTTT TRBJ1-1 few TRBV20-1 -
CASSVRTSGHNEQFF TGCGCCAGCAGCGTTAGGACTAGCGGCCACAATGAGCAGTTCTTC TRBJ2-1 - TRBV5-1 TRBD2
CASSTDRGYGNTIYF TGTGCCAGCAGCACGGACAGGGGATACGGAAACACCATATATTTT TRBJ1-3 - TRBV7-6 TRBD1
CASSGDGGLRGSPLHF TGTGCCAGCAGCGGGGACGGGGGGCTTCGGGGTTCACCCCTCCACTTT TRBJ1-6 few TRBV27 -
CASSLPLGLAGVGEQFF TGTGCCAGCAGCTTACCCCTCGGACTAGCGGGAGTGGGAGAGCAGTTCTTC TRBJ2-1 - TRBV7-6 TRBD2
CASSLNRNTEAFF TGTGCCAGCAGTTTAAACCGGAACACTGAAGCTTTCTTT TRBJ1-1 many TRBV27 -
CSAPVAAGTQYF TGCAGTGCTCCGGTGGCTGCCGGGACCCAGTACTTC TRBJ2-5 - TRBV20-1 -
CSASVGDWQETQYF TGCAGTGCTAGTGTGGGGGATTGGCAAGAGACCCAGTACTTC TRBJ2-5 few TRBV20-1 -
CASSPGLGQGPDTQYF TGTGCCAGCAGCCCGGGTCTGGGACAGGGGCCAGATACGCAGTATTTT TRBJ2-3 - TRBV7-2 TRBD1
CASRSSSTGGSLLGWEQFF TGTGCCAGCAGATCCAGTTCTACAGGGGGCTCGCTCCTAGGGTGGGAGCAGTTCTTC TRBJ2-1 - TRBV12-3/TRBV12-4 TRBD1
CASSLGLAGGSHNEQFF TGCGCCAGCAGCTTGGGGTTAGCGGGGGGCTCCCACAATGAGCAGTTCTTC TRBJ2-1 - TRBV5-1 TRBD2
CASSSAGTGFYNEQFF TGTGCCAGCAGTTCTGCCGGGACAGGCTTTTACAATGAGCAGTTCTTC TRBJ2-1 few TRBV6-5 TRBD1
CASSYPAANRINEQFF TGTGCCAGCAGTTACCCAGCGGCTAATAGAATCAATGAGCAGTTCTTC TRBJ2-1 - TRBV6-2/TRBV6-3 -
CASSSLGDTDTQYF TGTGCCAGCAGCTCACTGGGGGACACAGATACGCAGTATTTT TRBJ2-3 - TRBV27 -
CASSYVPGRPSGANVLTF TGTGCCAGCAGTTACGTCCCTGGGCGCCCCTCTGGGGCCAACGTCCTGACTTTC TRBJ2-6 few TRBV6-5 -
CSARAAGDTQYF TGCAGTGCTAGAGCGGCCGGAGATACGCAGTATTTT TRBJ2-3 - TRBV20-1 -
CAGSPSGAGITDTQYF TGTGCCGGCAGTCCATCGGGTGCGGGGATCACAGATACGCAGTATTTT TRBJ2-3 - TRBV7-2 -
CSARGYLLAGDYEQYF TGCAGTGCTAGAGGGTATCTTCTAGCGGGGGATTACGAGCAGTACTTC TRBJ2-7 few TRBV20-1 TRBD2
CASSSIRDRGTGNEQFF TGTGCCAGCAGTTCCATCCGGGACAGGGGAACGGGGAATGAGCAGTTCTTC TRBJ2-1 - TRBV27 TRBD1
CASSLRSNRQGRETQYF TGTGCCAGCAGCTTGAGAAGTAATAGACAGGGGAGAGAGACCCAGTACTTC TRBJ2-5 - TRBV5-6 TRBD1
CAITGRTTSGPSSYNEQFF TGTGCCATCACCGGGAGGACGACTAGCGGGCCAAGCTCCTACAATGAGCAGTTCTTC TRBJ2-1 few TRBV10-3 TRBD2
CASSQRAGGREKLFF TGCGCCAGCAGCCAAAGGGCGGGGGGAAGAGAAAAACTGTTTTTT TRBJ1-4 - TRBV4-1 -
CASSTAGGRMQTQYF TGTGCCAGCAGCACGGCCGGGGGGCGCATGCAGACCCAGTACTTC TRBJ2-5 - TRBV7-2 -
CSARTGEVNVLTF TGCAGTGCTAGGACAGGGGAGGTCAACGTCCTGACTTTC TRBJ2-6 few TRBV20-1 TRBD1
CDMDTQYF TGCGACATGGATACGCAGTATTTT TRBJ2-3 few TRBV29-1 -
CASSYVQAGGGETQYF TGTGCCAGCAGCTACGTTCAAGCGGGAGGTGGGGAGACCCAGTACTTC TRBJ2-5 - TRBV7-9 TRBD2
CASSLGALAGVKNEQFF TGTGCCAGCAGCTTAGGGGCCCTAGCGGGAGTAAAGAATGAGCAGTTCTTC TRBJ2-1 few TRBV7-2 TRBD2
CASSSPGLAGGYGDTDTQYF TGTGCCAGCAGCTCCCCGGGACTAGCGGGAGGGTACGGGGACACAGATACGCAGTATTTT TRBJ2-3 - TRBV2 TRBD2
CASSLRGWTGVVDTQYF TGTGCCAGCAGCTTAAGGGGTTGGACAGGGGTAGTTGATACGCAGTATTTT TRBJ2-3 few TRBV7-9 TRBD1